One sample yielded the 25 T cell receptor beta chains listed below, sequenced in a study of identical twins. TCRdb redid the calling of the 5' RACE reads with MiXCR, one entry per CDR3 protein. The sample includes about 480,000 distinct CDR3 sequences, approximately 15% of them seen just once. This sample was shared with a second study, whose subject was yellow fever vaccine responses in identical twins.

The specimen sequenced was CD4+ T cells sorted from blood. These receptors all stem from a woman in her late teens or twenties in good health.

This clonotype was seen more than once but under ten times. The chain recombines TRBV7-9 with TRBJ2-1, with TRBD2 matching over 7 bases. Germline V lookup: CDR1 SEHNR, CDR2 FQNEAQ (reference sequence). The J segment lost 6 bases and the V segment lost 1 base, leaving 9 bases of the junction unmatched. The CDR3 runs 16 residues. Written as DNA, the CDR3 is TGTGCCAGCAGCTTAGGCCGACTAGCAGAGCGCAATGAGCAGTTCTTC. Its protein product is CASSLGRLAERNEQFF.

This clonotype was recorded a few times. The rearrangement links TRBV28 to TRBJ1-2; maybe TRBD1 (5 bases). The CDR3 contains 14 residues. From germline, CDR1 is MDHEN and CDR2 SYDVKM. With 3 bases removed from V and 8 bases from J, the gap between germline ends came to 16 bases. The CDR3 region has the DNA TGTGCCAGCAGTTTTAACCATCCAGGGAAAGGCTACACCTTC. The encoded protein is CASSFNHPGKGYTF.

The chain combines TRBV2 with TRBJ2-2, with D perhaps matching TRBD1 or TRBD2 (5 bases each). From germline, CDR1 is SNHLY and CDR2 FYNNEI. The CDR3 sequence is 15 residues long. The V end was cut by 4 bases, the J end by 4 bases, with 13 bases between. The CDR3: CASSVLAGSTGELFF. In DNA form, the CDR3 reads TGTGCCAGCAGTGTCCTGGCAGGGAGCACCGGGGAGCTGTTTTTT. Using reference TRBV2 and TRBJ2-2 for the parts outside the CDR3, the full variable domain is EPEVTQTPSHQVTQMGQEVILRCVPISNHLYFYWYRQILGQKVEFLVSFYNNEISEKSEIFDDQFSVERPDGSNFTLKIRSTKLEDSAMYFCASSVLAGSTGELFFGEGSRLTVL.

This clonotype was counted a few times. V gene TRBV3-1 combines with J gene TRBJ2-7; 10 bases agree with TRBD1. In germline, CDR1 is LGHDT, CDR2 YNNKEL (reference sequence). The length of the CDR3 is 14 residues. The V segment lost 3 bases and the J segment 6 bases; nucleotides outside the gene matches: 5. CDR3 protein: CASSHDRGLFEQYF. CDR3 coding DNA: TGTGCCAGCAGCCACGACAGGGGGCTGTTCGAGCAGTACTTC.

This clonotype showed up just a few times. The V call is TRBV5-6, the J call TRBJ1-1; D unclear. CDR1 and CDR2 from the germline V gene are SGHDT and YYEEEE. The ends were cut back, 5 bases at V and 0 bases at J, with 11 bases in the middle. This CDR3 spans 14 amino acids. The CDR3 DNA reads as TGTGCCAGCAGTAAGACTCCCTTGAACACTGAAGCTTTCTTT. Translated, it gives CASSKTPLNTEAFF.

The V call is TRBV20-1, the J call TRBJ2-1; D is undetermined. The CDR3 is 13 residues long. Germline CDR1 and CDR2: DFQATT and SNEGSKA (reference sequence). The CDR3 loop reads CSPTGDSYNEQFF. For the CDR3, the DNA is TGCAGCCCTACGGGTGATTCCTACAATGAGCAGTTCTTC.

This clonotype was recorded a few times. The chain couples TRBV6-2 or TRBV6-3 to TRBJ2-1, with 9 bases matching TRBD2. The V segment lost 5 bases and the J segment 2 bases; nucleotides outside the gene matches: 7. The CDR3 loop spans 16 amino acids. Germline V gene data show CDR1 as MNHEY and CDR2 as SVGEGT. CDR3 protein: CASSDPAGGPYNEQFF. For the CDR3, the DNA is TGTGCCAGCAGTGACCCGGCGGGAGGGCCCTACAATGAGCAGTTCTTC.

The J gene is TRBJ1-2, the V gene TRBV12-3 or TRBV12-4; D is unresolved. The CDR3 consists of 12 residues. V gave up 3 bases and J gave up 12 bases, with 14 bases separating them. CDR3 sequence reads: CASSLGSPSHTF. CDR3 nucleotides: TGTGCCAGCAGTTTGGGCTCTCCGTCGCACACCTTC.

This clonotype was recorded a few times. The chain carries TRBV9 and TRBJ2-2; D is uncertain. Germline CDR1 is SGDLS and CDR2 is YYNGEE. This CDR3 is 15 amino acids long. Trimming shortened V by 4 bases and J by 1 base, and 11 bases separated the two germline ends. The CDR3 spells CASSPRRMNTGELFF. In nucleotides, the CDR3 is TGTGCCAGCAGCCCCCGACGGATGAACACCGGGGAGCTGTTTTTT.

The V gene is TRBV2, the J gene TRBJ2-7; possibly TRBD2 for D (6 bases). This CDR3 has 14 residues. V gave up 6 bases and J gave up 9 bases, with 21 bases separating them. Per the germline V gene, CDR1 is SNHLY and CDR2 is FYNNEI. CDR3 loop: CASRGGVPSAGQYF. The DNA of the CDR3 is TGTGCCAGCAGGGGAGGAGTCCCCTCCGCCGGGCAGTACTTC.

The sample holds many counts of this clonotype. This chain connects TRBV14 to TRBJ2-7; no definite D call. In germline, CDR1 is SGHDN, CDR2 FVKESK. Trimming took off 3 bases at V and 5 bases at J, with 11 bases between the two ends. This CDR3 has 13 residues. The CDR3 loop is CASSHLKYDEQYF. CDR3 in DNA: TGTGCCAGCAGCCATCTGAAGTACGACGAGCAGTACTTC.

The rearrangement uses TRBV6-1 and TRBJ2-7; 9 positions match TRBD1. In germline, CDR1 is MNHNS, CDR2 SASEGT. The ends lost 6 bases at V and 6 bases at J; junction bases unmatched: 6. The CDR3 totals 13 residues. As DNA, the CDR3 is TGTGCCAGCAGGGACAGGGGCTCGTCCGAGCAGTACTTC. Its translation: CASRDRGSSEQYF.

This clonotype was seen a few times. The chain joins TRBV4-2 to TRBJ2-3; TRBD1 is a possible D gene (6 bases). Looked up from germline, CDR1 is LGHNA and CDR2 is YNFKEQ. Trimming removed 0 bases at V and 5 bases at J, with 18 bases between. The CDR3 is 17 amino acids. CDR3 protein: CASSQEQSSGVIDTQYF. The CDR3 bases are TGTGCCAGCAGCCAAGAACAGTCCTCAGGGGTGATAGATACGCAGTATTTT.

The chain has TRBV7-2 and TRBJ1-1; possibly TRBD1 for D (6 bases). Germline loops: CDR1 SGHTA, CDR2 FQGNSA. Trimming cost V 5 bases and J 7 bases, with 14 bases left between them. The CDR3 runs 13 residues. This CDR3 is CASSPSGQLEAFF. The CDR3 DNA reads TGTGCCAGCAGCCCGTCGGGACAACTTGAAGCTTTCTTT.

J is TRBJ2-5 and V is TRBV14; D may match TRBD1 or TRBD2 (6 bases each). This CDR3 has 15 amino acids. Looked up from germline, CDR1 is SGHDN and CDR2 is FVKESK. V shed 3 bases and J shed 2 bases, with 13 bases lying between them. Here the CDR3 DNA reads TGTGCCAGCAGCCACCGAGGGGGAGGACAAGAGACCCAGTACTTC. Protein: CASSHRGGGQETQYF.

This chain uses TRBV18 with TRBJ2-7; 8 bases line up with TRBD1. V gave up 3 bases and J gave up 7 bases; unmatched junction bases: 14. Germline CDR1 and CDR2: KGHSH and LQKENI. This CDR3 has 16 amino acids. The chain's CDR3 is CASSPFPGQEFGEQYF. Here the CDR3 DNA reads TGTGCCAGCTCACCGTTCCCGGGACAGGAATTCGGAGAGCAGTACTTC.

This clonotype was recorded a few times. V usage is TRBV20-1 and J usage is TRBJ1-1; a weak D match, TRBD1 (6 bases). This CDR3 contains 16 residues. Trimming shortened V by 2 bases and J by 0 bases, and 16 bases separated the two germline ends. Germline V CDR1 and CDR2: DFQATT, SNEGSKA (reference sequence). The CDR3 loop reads CSARKAQGSMNTEAFF. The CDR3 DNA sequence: TGCAGTGCTAGAAAAGCGCAGGGGTCCATGAACACTGAAGCTTTCTTT.

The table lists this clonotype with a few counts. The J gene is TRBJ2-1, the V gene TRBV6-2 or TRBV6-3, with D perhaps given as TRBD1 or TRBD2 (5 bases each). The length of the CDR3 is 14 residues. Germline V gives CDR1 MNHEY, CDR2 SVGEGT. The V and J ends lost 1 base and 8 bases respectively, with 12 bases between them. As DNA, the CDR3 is TGTGCCAGCAGTTACTGGGACCGCGAGTATGAGCAGTTCTTC. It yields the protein CASSYWDREYEQFF.

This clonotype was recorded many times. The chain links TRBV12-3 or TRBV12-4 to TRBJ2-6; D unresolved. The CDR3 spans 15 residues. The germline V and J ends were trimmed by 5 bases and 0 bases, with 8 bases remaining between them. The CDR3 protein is CASSPLGSGANVLTF. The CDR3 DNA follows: TGTGCCAGCAGTCCCCTAGGCTCTGGGGCCAACGTCCTGACTTTC.

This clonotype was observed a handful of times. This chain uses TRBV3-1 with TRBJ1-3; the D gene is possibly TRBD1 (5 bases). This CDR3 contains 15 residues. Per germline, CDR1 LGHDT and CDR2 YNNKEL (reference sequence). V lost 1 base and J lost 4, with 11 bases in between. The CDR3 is CASSQVWDPGNTIYF. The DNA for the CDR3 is TGTGCCAGCAGCCAAGTGTGGGACCCCGGAAACACCATATATTTT.

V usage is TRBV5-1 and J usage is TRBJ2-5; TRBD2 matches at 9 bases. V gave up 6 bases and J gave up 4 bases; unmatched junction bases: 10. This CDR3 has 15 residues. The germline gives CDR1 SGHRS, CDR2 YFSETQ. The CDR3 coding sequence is TGCGCCAGCAAGCTATTAGCGGGAGCAAGAGAGACCCAGTACTTC. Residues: CASKLLAGARETQYF.

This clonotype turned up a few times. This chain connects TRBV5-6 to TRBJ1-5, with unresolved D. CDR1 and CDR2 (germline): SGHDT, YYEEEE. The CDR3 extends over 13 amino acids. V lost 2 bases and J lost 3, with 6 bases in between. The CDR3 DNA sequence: TGTGCCAGCAGCTTCGGGGACAATCAGCCCCAGCATTTT. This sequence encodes CASSFGDNQPQHF.

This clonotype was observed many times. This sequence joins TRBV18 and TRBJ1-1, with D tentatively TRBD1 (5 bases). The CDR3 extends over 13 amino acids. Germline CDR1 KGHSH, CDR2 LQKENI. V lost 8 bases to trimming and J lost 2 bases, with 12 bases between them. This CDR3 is CASSPTVNTEAFF. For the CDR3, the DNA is TGTGCCAGCAGCCCGACAGTAAACACTGAAGCTTTCTTT. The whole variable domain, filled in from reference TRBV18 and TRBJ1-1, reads NAGVMQNPRHLVRRRGQEARLRCSPMKGHSHVYWYRQLPEEGLKFMVYLQKENIIDESGMPKERFSAEFPKEGPSILRIQQVVRGDSAAYFCASSPTVNTEAFFGQGTRLTVV.

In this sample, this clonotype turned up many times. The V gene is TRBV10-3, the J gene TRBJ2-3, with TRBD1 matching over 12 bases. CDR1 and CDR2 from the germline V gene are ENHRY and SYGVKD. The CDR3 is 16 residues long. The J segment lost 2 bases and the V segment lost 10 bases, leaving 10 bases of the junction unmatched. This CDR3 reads CATASGTGGHTDTQYF. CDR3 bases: TGTGCCACCGCCAGCGGGACAGGGGGCCACACAGATACGCAGTATTTT.

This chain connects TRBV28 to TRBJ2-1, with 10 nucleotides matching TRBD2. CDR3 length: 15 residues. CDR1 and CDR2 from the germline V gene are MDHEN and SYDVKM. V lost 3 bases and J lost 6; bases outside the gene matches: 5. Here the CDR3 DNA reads TGTGCCAGCAGTTTCGGACTAGCGGAAGGCAATGAGCAGTTCTTC. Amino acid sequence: CASSFGLAEGNEQFF. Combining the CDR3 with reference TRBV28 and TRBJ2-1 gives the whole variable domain DVKVTQSSRYLVKRTGEKVFLECVQDMDHENMFWYRQDPGLGLRLIYFSYDVKMKEKGDIPEGYSVSREKKERFSLILESASTNQTSMYLCASSFGLAEGNEQFFGPGTRLTVL.